The rows below give T cell receptor beta chains drawn from one sample of a study of shared clonotypes between healthy human individuals. Generated by immunoSEQ multiplex PCR, the TCRdb table keeps only in-frame clones and is missing some. This sample carries about 510,000 clones, approximately 79% of them seen once, and the ten largest clones take 12%. Specimen: PBMCs. The source of these receptors is a woman between 35 and 50 years old in good health. Some clones in this sample may be carry-over from other donors' samples. The CDR3 runs from the conserved cysteine through the conserved F or W. D genes are given only for firm matches. The size entry is marked missing in some rows and otherwise reads once, few, many or a size class.

TRBD1,TRBV11-2,TRBJ2-3,NA,TGTGCCAGCAGCTTAGATTGGACAGGGCAGTATTTT,CASSLDWTGQYF
NA,TRBV14,TRBJ2-3,NA,TGTGCCAGCAGCCAAAGGCCGACGTCTAGGACAGATACGCAGTATTTT,CASSQRPTSRTDTQYF
TRBD1,TRBV4-3,TRBJ1-1,NA,TGCGCCAGCACGCCTCACAGGGGGAACACTGAAGCTTTCTTT,CASTPHRGNTEAFF
NA,TRBV19,TRBJ2-7,NA,TGTGCCAGTAGTATTCTACACCCAGACTACGAGCAGTACTTC,CASSILHPDYEQYF
NA,TRBV11-2,TRBJ2-3,NA,TGTGCCAGCAGCTTCAGCGGTAACACAGATACGCAGTATTTT,CASSFSGNTDTQYF
NA,TRBV25-1,TRBJ1-1,NA,TGTGCCAGCAGGCTGACTGGTGAAGCTTTCTTT,CASRLTGEAFF
NA,TRBV2,TRBJ2-7,NA,TGTGCCTGTCGGACAGACGAAATTAGGTACGAGCAGTACTTC,CACRTDEIRYEQYF
NA,TRBV5-1,TRBJ2-6,NA,TGCGCCAGCAGCTTGGAGGGAGCCTCTGGGGCCAACGTCCTGACTTTC,CASSLEGASGANVLTF
TRBD1,TRBV6-1,TRBJ1-2,NA,TGTGCCAGCAGATGGGACAGGATCTATGGCTACACCTTC,CASRWDRIYGYTF
TRBD1,TRBV6-4,TRBJ2-3,NA,TGTGCCAGCAGTGACTCACAGGGGGCAGATACGCAGTATTTT,CASSDSQGADTQYF
NA,TRBV19,TRBJ1-5,few,TGTGCCAGTAGTATGAGTGTAAATCAGCCCCAGCATTTT,CASSMSVNQPQHF
NA,TRBV12-5,TRBJ2-1,NA,TGTGCTAGTGGTCCGGACTCGTTCAATGAGCAGTTCTTC,CASGPDSFNEQFF
NA,TRBV9,TRBJ2-1,NA,TGTGCCAGCAGCGTAGCTGGGTATTCGGAGGATGAGCAGTTCTTC,CASSVAGYSEDEQFF
NA,TRBV7-2,TRBJ2-1,once,TGTGCCAGCAGCCTCAGGCAGGGAGGATGGGTGGATGAGCAGTTCTTC,CASSLRQGGWVDEQFF
NA,TRBV5-1,TRBJ1-4,NA,TGCGCCAGCAGCTTGGAAAATGCTTGGAAGGAAAAACTGTTTTTT,CASSLENAWKEKLFF
NA,TRBV5-8,TRBJ2-7,NA,TGTGCCAGCAGCTTGGAAGTCTACGAGCAGTACTTC,CASSLEVYEQYF
TRBD2,TRBV5-1,TRBJ2-2,NA,TGCGCCAGCAGCTTGGGGACTAGCGCCACGAACACCGGGGAGCTGTTTTTT,CASSLGTSATNTGELFF
TRBD1,TRBV28,TRBJ2-7,NA,TGTGCCAGCAGAACGGACAGGGGGTCCTACGAGCAGTACTTC,CASRTDRGSYEQYF
NA,TRBV28,TRBJ1-1,NA,TGTGCCAGCAGCCCGGCGGGGGTCGTGAACACTGAAGCTTTCTTT,CASSPAGVVNTEAFF
NA,TRBV11-2,TRBJ2-1,once,TGTGCCAGCAGCTTAAGTCCCCAGACTAGTCTCGATGAGCAGTTCTTC,CASSLSPQTSLDEQFF
NA,TRBV6-1,TRBJ1-5,NA,TGTGCCAGCAGTGGGGACGGCGGCAGCAATCAGCCCCAGCATTTT,CASSGDGGSNQPQHF